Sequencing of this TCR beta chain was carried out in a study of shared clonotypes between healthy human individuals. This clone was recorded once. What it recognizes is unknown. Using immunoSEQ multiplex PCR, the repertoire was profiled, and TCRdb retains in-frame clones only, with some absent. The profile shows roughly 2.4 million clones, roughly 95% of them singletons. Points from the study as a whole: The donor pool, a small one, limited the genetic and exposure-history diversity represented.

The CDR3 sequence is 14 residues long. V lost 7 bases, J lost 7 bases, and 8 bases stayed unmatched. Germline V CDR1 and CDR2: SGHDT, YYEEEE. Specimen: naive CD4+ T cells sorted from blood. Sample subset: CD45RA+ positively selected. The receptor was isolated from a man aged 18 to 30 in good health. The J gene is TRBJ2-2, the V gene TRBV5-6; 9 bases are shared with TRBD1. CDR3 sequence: CASRRDRVVGELFF. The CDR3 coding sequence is TGTGCCAGCCGCCGGGACAGGGTGGTCGGGGAGCTGTTTTTT.